This TCR beta chain was found in a study of CD4 T cells in relation to SARS-CoV-2 and coronaviruses. Looking at the study overall: ViraFEST: approximately 10-day antigen culture of PBMCs, then TCR beta CDR3 sequencing. Controls used an HIV-1 Nef peptide pool or no peptide. The HLA restriction of the shared crossreactive spike epitopes was mapped.

Before the COVID-19 pandemic, during about 2010-2019, CD4+ T cells were taken from unexposed donors. CD4+ T cells were isolated from the cells after 10 days of culture. Testing used SARS-CoV-2 S/N and four cold-coronavirus spikes on unexposed-donor CD4+ T cells, cells permitting. This CDR3 spans 13 amino acids. J gave up 7 bases and V 5 bases, and 7 bases lay outside the gene matches. Germline lookup yields CDR1 SGHTA and CDR2 FQGTGA. Measured with immunoSEQ multiplex PCR; TCRdb has only the in-frame clones, and not every one. The table lists 20,000 to 25,000 clones, about 70% of them singletons. As regards this clone: The antigen is not known.

Input material: CD4+ T cells from PBMCs, cultured in vitro. This receptor was taken from a human donor in good health. The V and J genes are TRBV7-3 and TRBJ1-2, with TRBD1 matching over 7 bases. CDR3 bases: TGTGCCAGCAGCCTAGGGGACAGAACTGGCTACACCTTC. Its translation: CASSLGDRTGYTF.